The T cell receptor beta chain under discussion was sequenced for a study of cytomegalovirus exposure and HLA in healthy donors (dated by TCRdb to between 2016 and 2019). Regarding the complete study: According to a later analysis, one platform produced both the roughly 110 validation repertoires and the roughly 650 repertoires of the first cohort. The study aimed to test whether signatures of past pathogen exposure could be identified by cataloging public T cell receptors. In addition to the first cohort of 666 subjects, a separate validation cohort of 120 different subjects was used. To predict cytomegalovirus infection status, the study combined high-throughput TCR immunosequencing, statistical association of individual TCRs with disease status, and machine learning.

Study-wide findings and limitations: The classifier was reported to diagnose cytomegalovirus status with high specificity and sensitivity in both the original cohort and the validation cohort. The authors suggested that the approach could potentially be extended to other disease states and immunological phenotypes. Subsequent analysis determined that TCRs grouped into clusters in the first cohort also showed a tendency toward co-occurrence across the approximately 120 validation repertoires, and approximately 93% of cluster scores exceeded 0. In vitro tests confirmed that a few of the cytomegalovirus-associated TCR beta chains recognize cytomegalovirus antigens. A later analysis lacked HLA typing for the validation cohort, so it scored co-occurrence in that cohort across all 120 repertoires. Most TCR sequences were seen in very few donors, while some public TCRs were found in many individuals. The study listed over 150 TCR beta chains as associated with cytomegalovirus.

The receptor library was made with the immunoSEQ multiplex PCR assay. The source study handled its data this way. To diagnose cytomegalovirus status from the catalog of TCR beta chain sequences, a statistical classification framework was built. The table comes from immuneACCESS by way of TCRdb, which keeps in-frame sequences with V and J called. Part of the clones is missing from these tables; in studies checked, under half for an unresolved V gene and the rest for unknown reasons. V, J and clone size are those of that table, while D and trimming were read from the DNA. The sample table holds 90,000 to 130,000 clones, of which approximately 85% were seen once. The ten largest clones capture 3% to 3.5% of the sample. Separate from the approximately 700-subject first cohort, the validation cohort of over 90 subjects was the group to which the donors belonged. The junction carries 11 bases between V and J, which are trimmed by 5 bases and 3 bases respectively. There are 13 amino acids in the CDR3, from cysteine to phenylalanine inclusive. Only CDR3 DNA remains: 39 bases, in frame from the first base. The germline V gene (reference sequence) provides CDR1 MNHEY and CDR2 SMNVEV.

On this clone: The antigen it recognizes is unknown. The record has no base qualities; no much larger clone is one base away.

Material for sequencing was PBMCs. The receptor was derived from a young woman in good health and CMV-seronegative. The sequence is built from TRBV27 and TRBJ2-7; matching of 5 bases hints at TRBD2 as the D gene. Here is the DNA: TGTGCCAGCAGTACCGCCCGGGGCTACGAGCAGTACTTC. Translation gives CASSTARGYEQYF.